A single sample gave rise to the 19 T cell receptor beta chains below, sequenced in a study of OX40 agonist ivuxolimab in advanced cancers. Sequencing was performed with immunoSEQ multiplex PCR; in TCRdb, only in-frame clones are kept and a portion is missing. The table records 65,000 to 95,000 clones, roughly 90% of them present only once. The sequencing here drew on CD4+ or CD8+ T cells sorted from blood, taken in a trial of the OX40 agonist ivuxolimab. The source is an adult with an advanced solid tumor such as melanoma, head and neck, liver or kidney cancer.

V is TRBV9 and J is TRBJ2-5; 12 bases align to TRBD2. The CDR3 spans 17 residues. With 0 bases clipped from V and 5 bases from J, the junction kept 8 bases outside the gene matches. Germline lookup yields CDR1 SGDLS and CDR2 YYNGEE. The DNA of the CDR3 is TGTGCCAGCAGCGTAGGTTCTAGCGGGGGGGTGGCCGAGACCCAGTACTTC. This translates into CASSVGSSGGVAETQYF.

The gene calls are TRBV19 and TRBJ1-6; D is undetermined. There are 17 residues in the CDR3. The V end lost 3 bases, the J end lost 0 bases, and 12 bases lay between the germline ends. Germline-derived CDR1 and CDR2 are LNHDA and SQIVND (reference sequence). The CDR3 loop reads CASSIAGHDSYNSPLHF. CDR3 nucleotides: TGTGCCAGTAGTATTGCTGGCCATGACTCCTATAATTCACCCCTCCACTTT.

CDR3 nucleotide sequence: TGTGCCAGCAGCTTAGGTCAGGGGGCGAGCACAGATACGCAGTATTTT. Its translation: CASSLGQGASTDTQYF. V is TRBV11-2 and J is TRBJ2-3; 8 positions agree with TRBD1. The J segment lost 0 bases and the V segment lost 1 base, leaving 3 bases of the junction unmatched. This CDR3 is built from 16 residues. Germline-derived CDR1 and CDR2 are SGHAT and FQNNGV.

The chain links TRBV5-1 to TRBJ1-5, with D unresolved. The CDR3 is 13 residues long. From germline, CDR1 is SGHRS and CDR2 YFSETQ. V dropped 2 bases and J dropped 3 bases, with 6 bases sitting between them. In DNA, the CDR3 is TGCGCCAGCAGCTTAGACTTCAATCAGCCCCAGCATTTT. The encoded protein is CASSLDFNQPQHF.

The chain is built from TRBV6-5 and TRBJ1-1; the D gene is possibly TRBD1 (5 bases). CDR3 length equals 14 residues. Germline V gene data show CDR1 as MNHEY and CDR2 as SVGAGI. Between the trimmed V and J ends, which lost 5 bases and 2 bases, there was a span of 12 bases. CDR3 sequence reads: CASSQQGDNTEAFF. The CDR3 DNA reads TGTGCCAGCAGTCAGCAGGGTGATAACACTGAAGCTTTCTTT.

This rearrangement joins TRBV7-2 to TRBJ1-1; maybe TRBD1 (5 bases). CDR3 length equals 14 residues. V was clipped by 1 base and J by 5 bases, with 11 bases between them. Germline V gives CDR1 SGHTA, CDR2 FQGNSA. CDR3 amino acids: CASSLEAGMTEAFF. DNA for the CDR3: TGTGCCAGCAGCTTAGAGGCAGGGATGACTGAAGCTTTCTTT.

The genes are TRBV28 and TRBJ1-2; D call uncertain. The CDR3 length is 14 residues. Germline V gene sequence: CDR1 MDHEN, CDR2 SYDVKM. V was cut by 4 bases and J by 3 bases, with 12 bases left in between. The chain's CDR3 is CASSSSWADYGYTF. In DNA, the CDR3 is TGTGCCAGCAGTTCAAGTTGGGCAGACTATGGCTACACCTTC.

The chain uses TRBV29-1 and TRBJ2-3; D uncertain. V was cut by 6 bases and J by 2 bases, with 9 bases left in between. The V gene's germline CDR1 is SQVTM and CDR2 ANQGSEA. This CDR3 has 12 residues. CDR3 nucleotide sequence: TGCAGCGTCGAAAGGGTCACAGATACGCAGTATTTT. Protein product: CSVERVTDTQYF.

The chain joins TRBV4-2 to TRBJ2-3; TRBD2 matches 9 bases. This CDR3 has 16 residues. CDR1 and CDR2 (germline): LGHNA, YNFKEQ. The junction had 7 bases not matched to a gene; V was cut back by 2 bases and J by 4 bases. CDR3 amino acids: CASSQQAGGRADTQYF. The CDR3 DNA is TGTGCCAGCAGCCAACAAGCGGGGGGACGCGCAGATACGCAGTATTTT.

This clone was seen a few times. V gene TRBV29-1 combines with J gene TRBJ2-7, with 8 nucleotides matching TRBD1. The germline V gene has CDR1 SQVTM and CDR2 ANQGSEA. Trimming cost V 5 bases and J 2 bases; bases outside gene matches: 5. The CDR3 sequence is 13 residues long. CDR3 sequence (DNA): TGCAGCGTTTTAGGGACAGGAACCTACGAGCAGTACTTC. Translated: CSVLGTGTYEQYF.

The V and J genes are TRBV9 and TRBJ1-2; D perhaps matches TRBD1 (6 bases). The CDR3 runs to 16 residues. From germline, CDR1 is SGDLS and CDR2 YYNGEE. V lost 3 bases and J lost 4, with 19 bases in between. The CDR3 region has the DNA TGTGCCAGCAGCGCATTAAGGGGGGCCTGGGGCTATGGCTACACCTTC. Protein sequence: CASSALRGAWGYGYTF. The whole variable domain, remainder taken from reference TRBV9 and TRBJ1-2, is DSGVTQTPKHLITATGQRVTLRCSPRSGDLSVYWYQQSLDQGLQFLIQYYNGEERAKGNILERFSAQQFPDLHSELNLSSLELGDSALYFCASSALRGAWGYGYTFGSGTRLTVV.

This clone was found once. In nucleotides, the CDR3 is TGCGCCAGCAGTGAGACTAGCGCACTCACAGATACGCAGTATTTT. Amino acids: CASSETSALTDTQYF. The chain joins TRBV10-2 to TRBJ2-3; the match to TRBD2 covers 7 bases. Germline V gene lookup returns CDR1 WSHSY and CDR2 SAAADI. This CDR3 spans 15 amino acids. The junction had 4 bases not matched to a gene; V was cut back by 2 bases and J by 2 bases.

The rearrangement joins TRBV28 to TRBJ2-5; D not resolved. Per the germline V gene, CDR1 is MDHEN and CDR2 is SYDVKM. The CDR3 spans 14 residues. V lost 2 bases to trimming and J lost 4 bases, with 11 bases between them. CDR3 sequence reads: CASSLGGVLETQYF. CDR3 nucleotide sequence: TGTGCCAGCAGTTTAGGCGGAGTCTTAGAGACCCAGTACTTC.

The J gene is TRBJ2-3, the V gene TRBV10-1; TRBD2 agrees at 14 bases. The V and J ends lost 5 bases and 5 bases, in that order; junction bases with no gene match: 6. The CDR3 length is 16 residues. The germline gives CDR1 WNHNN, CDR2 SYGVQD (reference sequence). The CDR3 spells CASSYGTSGGGDTQYF. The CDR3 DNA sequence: TGCGCCAGCAGTTATGGGACTAGCGGGGGTGGAGATACGCAGTATTTT.

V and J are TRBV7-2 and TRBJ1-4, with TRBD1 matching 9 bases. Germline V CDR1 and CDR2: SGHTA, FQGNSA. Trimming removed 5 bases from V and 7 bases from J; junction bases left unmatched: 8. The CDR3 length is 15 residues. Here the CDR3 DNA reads TGTGCCAGCAGCCCACCATCGACAGGGGGTGAAAAACTGTTTTTT. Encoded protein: CASSPPSTGGEKLFF.

CDR3 in amino acids: CASSLGQGAQYF. CDR3 DNA sequence: TGCGCCAGCAGCCTAGGACAGGGAGCCCAGTACTTC. The chain joins TRBV5-1 to TRBJ2-5, with TRBD1 matching over 8 bases. This CDR3 comprises 12 residues. CDR1 is SGHRS, CDR2 YFSETQ, per germline. V lost 4 bases, J lost 9 bases, and 5 bases stayed unmatched.

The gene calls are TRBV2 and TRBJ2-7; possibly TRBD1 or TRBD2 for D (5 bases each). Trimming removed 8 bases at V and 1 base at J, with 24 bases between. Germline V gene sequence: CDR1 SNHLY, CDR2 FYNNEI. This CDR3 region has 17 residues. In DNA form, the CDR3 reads TGTGCCAGCCGTAAGTACTTAGCTCCGGGACGTTCCTACGAGCAGTACTTC. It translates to CASRKYLAPGRSYEQYF.

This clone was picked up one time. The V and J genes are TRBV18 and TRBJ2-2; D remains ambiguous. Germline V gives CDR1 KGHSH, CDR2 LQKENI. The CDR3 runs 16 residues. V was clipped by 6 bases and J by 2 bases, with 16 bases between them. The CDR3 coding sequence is TGTGCCAGCTCTCTCCTCCCCGGGCCAAACACCGGGGAGCTGTTTTTT. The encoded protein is CASSLLPGPNTGELFF.

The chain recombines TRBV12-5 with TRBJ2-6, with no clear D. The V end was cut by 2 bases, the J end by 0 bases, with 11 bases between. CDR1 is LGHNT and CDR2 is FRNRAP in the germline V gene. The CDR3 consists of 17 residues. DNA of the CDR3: TGTGCTAGTGGTTTGCGCAGGATGACCTCTGGGGCCAACGTCCTGACTTTC. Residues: CASGLRRMTSGANVLTF.